This note documents a single T cell receptor (beta chain) sequence. Trimming took off 3 bases at V and 7 bases at J, with 7 bases between the two ends. Per germline, CDR1 GTSNPN and CDR2 SVGIG (reference sequence). The CDR3 loop spans 12 amino acids. In the source study's methods: Cell counts per sample came from amplifying reference gene primers. The protocol was immunoSEQ multiplex PCR, while the TCRdb copy is restricted to in-frame clones and leaves out a portion. V, J and clone size derive from that table, while D and trimming were established from the DNA sequence. The data contain 100,000 to 150,000 clones, around 86% of them seen just once; the ten biggest clones take up approximately 8.7%. These data come from a study of blood T cell repertoires in COVID-19. Study overall: Donors in the United States, Italy and Spain gave samples during acute or convalescent COVID-19.

The chain links TRBV30 to TRBJ1-6, with D uncertain. This TCR came from a man between 35 and 55 years old with active or convalescent COVID-19. What was sequenced was peripheral blood. The CDR3 protein is CAWSRNNSPLHF. CDR3 DNA: TGTGCCTGGAGCAGGAACAATTCACCCCTCCACTTT.